One sample yielded the 8 T cell receptor beta chains listed below, sequenced in a study of shared clonotypes between healthy human individuals. Some clones are missing from TCRdb's copy, which holds only in-frame ones; the method was immunoSEQ multiplex PCR. The table shows 950,000 to 1,300,000 clones, with about 74% occurring only once. Sequencing was carried out using memory CD4+ T cells sorted from blood. The sample's subset: CD45RA-negative fraction. Receptors were obtained from a man younger than 30 in good health.

In this sample, this clone turned up a few times. The chain recombines TRBV27 with TRBJ2-3; D is unclear. This CDR3 has 16 amino acids. Trimming took 3 bases from V and 2 from J, leaving 15 bases between them. CDR1 is MNHEY and CDR2 is SMNVEV in the germline V gene (reference sequence). In nucleotides, the CDR3 is TGTGCCAGCAGTTTTCGGTCTCCCCGAAACACAGATACGCAGTATTTT. Translation: CASSFRSPRNTDTQYF.

This clone was recorded a few times. The rearrangement links TRBV18 to TRBJ2-7; weak D call: TRBD1 (6 bases). This CDR3 contains 13 residues. CDR1 is KGHSH, CDR2 LQKENI, per germline. V was clipped by 5 bases and J by 2 bases, with 10 bases between them. This chain's CDR3 is CASSDRPTYEQYF. The DNA of the CDR3 is TGTGCCAGCTCAGACAGGCCGACCTACGAGCAGTACTTC.

This sequence joins TRBV5-1 and TRBJ1-4; D unresolved. CDR3 length: 14 amino acids. V lost 5 bases, J lost 0 bases, and 8 bases lay in between. Germline-derived CDR1 and CDR2 are SGHRS and YFSETQ. For the CDR3, the DNA is TGCGCCAGCAGTTCGGCGACAACTAATGAAAAACTGTTTTTT. Translating it yields CASSSATTNEKLFF.

V gene TRBV21-1 combines with J gene TRBJ2-5; the table's TRBD1 call for D was not verified on the DNA. TRBV21-1 is flagged as a pseudogene. The CDR3 has 17 amino acids. The CDR3 DNA reads TGTGCCAGCAGCAAATACTGCTCAGGGGTAGGCCAAGAGACCCAGTACTTC. Residues: CASSKYCSGVGQETQYF.

The rearrangement uses TRBV4-3 and TRBJ2-7; 8 bases align to TRBD1. CDR1 and CDR2 (germline): LGHNA, YSLEER. The CDR3 sequence is 15 residues long. Trimming removed 1 base from V and 0 bases from J; junction bases left unmatched: 2. For the CDR3, the DNA is TGCGCCAGCAGCCAAGGACAGGGGAGCTCCTACGAGCAGTACTTC. It codes for CASSQGQGSSYEQYF.

The chain couples TRBV30 to TRBJ2-5; D is possibly TRBD1 (6 bases). The germline V and J ends were trimmed by 5 bases and 4 bases, with 20 bases remaining between them. This CDR3 is built from 15 residues. Germline V gene sequence: CDR1 GTSNPN, CDR2 SVGIG (reference sequence). CDR3 sequence: CAWQNPQGRVETQYF. The CDR3 DNA follows: TGTGCCTGGCAGAACCCACAGGGCAGGGTAGAGACCCAGTACTTC.

This chain joins TRBV5-1 and TRBJ2-5; TRBD1 is a possible D gene (7 bases). This CDR3 is built from 15 residues. The V end lost 0 bases, the J end lost 4 bases, and 13 bases lay between the germline ends. Germline values: CDR1 SGHRS, CDR2 YFSETQ. CDR3 sequence (DNA): TGCGCCAGCAGCTTGGTGGAGGGGGCTCGAGAGACCCAGTACTTC. This gives the protein CASSLVEGARETQYF. Using reference TRBV5-1 and TRBJ2-5 for the parts outside the CDR3, the full variable domain is KAGVTQTPRYLIKTRGQQVTLSCSPISGHRSVSWYQQTPGQGLQFLFEYFSETQRNKGNFPGRFSGRQFSNSRSEMNVSTLELGDSALYLCASSLVEGARETQYFGPGTRLLVL.

The chain employs TRBV11-2 and TRBJ2-7; D may be TRBD1 (6 bases). V lost 1 base, J lost 5 bases, and 18 bases lay in between. The CDR3 covers 16 residues. CDR1 and CDR2 from the germline V gene are SGHAT and FQNNGV. CDR3 nucleotides: TGTGCCAGCAGCTTAGGCTCGAGTCAGGGGCGCAACGAGCAGTACTTC. This encodes CASSLGSSQGRNEQYF.